Listed here are 5 T cell receptor beta chains from one sample, sequenced in a study of graft-versus-host responses after intestinal transplantation. From the graft tissue, intraepithelial and lamina propria lymphocytes were released through processing. Clones were sequenced by immunoSEQ multiplex PCR, and TCRdb holds only the in-frame ones, with some missing. The profile shows some 14,000 clones, approximately 70% of them singletons. Source: ileum tissue, taken around 720 days after intestinal transplantation. The receptors shown here come from a human patient who received an intestinal transplant, so some T cells may come from the graft donor.

The rearrangement links TRBV9 to TRBJ1-1; D not resolved. Trimming took off 0 bases at V and 4 bases at J, with 7 bases between the two ends. The V gene's germline CDR1 is SGDLS and CDR2 YYNGEE. This CDR3 has 13 residues. This chain's CDR3 is CASSVAVGTEAFF. The CDR3, as DNA: TGTGCCAGCAGCGTAGCCGTAGGCACTGAAGCTTTCTTT.

The chain recombines TRBV19 with TRBJ2-5, with D uncertain. Germline assignment: CDR1 LNHDA and CDR2 SQIVND (reference sequence). CDR3 length: 13 residues. V was cut by 3 bases and J by 2 bases, with 7 bases left in between. CDR3 sequence (DNA): TGTGCCAGTAGTATGTCCGCGCAAGAGACCCAGTACTTC. This sequence encodes CASSMSAQETQYF.

This chain links TRBV6-6 with TRBJ2-7, with 7 bases fitting TRBD1. The CDR3 length is 14 residues. Looked up from germline, CDR1 is MNHNY and CDR2 is SVGAGI (reference sequence). After removal of 6 bases from V and 0 bases from J, the junction contained 5 bases not matched to a gene. The CDR3 coding sequence is TGTGCCAGCAGCCAGACAGGGATCTCCTACGAGCAGTACTTC. Protein sequence: CASSQTGISYEQYF.

The chain carries TRBV4-1 and TRBJ2-1, with D hard to call. CDR1 is MGHRA and CDR2 is YSYEKL in the germline V gene. V lost 1 base, J lost 10 bases, and 11 bases lay in between. This CDR3 is built from 13 residues. The CDR3 nucleotides read TGCGCCAGCAGCCAAGGAGACTTGCGGGAGCAGTTCTTC. Its translation: CASSQGDLREQFF.

Of note for this clone: This CDR3 is missing its conserved last phenylalanine or tryptophan, likely due to a read error. The genes are TRBV6-5 and TRBJ1-1, with D hard to call. With 4 bases removed from V and 1 base from J, the gap between germline ends came to 7 bases. Germline-derived CDR1 and CDR2 are MNHEY and SVGAGI. The CDR3 extends over 13 amino acids. The CDR3 bases are TGTGCCAGCAGTTCGAACGGGAACACTGAAGCTTTCCTT. Protein sequence: CASSSNGNTEAFL.